These 4 T cell receptor beta chains were all obtained from the same sample, sequenced in a study of blood T cell repertoires in COVID-19. Generated by immunoSEQ multiplex PCR, the TCRdb table keeps only in-frame clones and is missing some. Of around 170,000 clones listed, around 92% are singletons. The sample taken for sequencing was peripheral blood. These receptors originate from a man in his 60s with acute or convalescent COVID-19.

The rearrangement uses TRBV10-1 and TRBJ2-2; 10 bases are shared with TRBD2. Germline values: CDR1 WNHNN, CDR2 SYGVQD (reference sequence). The CDR3 totals 17 residues. The V and J ends lost 0 bases and 5 bases, in that order; junction bases with no gene match: 6. The CDR3 DNA reads as TGCGCCAGCAGTGAGTCAGCGGGGGGGCGAGGAACCGGGGAGCTGTTTTTT. Protein sequence: CASSESAGGRGTGELFF.

This sequence joins TRBV12-3 or TRBV12-4 and TRBJ1-5; D call uncertain. The CDR3 contains 13 residues. Trimming stripped 7 bases from V and 4 bases from J, with 11 bases between. CDR3 sequence: CASTRGPNQPQHF. CDR3 DNA: TGTGCCAGCACCCGGGGTCCGAATCAGCCCCAGCATTTT.

In this sample, this clone turned up once. This rearrangement joins TRBV7-9 to TRBJ2-3; 7 bases are a match to TRBD2. CDR1 and CDR2 from the germline V gene are SEHNR and FQNEAQ (reference sequence). The junction had 9 bases not matched to a gene; V was cut back by 8 bases and J by 1 base. This CDR3 contains 15 residues. CDR3 sequence: CASGQGRDRTDTQYF. CDR3 DNA: TGTGCCAGCGGTCAAGGGAGGGACCGCACAGATACGCAGTATTTT. The entire variable domain, with the rest obtained from reference TRBV7-9 and TRBJ2-3, is as follows: DTGVSQNPRHKITKRGQNVTFRCDPISEHNRLYWYRQTLGQGPEFLTYFQNEAQLEKSRLLSDRFSAERPKGSFSTLEIQRTEQGDSAMYLCASGQGRDRTDTQYFGPGTRLTVL.

V gene TRBV3-1 (or the pseudogene TRBV3-2) combines with J gene TRBJ2-4; 7 positions agree with TRBD2. Germline V lookup: CDR1 LGHDT, CDR2 YNNKEL (reference sequence). The CDR3 covers 18 residues. After removal of 0 bases from V and 3 bases from J, the junction contained 11 bases not matched to a gene. The CDR3, as DNA: TGTGCCAGCAGCCAAGAGAGCCCTGGGGGGGTAGGCAAAAACATTCAGTACTTC. Translation: CASSQESPGGVGKNIQYF.